This T cell receptor beta chain was documented in a study of CD8+CD57+ T cells in acquired aplastic anemia (dated by TCRdb to 2016 to 2019). General notes on the study: DNA extracted from sorted CD4+ and CD8+ cells had a mean of approximately 3.5 ug, with a range of 0.2 to 27.4 ug. A CD8+CD57+ expansion meant a frequency higher than the mean frequency seen in healthy subjects. What the research found in general, with its limitations: About 29 CD8+ CDR3 sequences were found to be shared between patients and controls, but these sequences appeared to be highly expressed in patients and within the immunodominant clones of the patients. Patients and healthy controls showed no significant difference in CD8+ Simpson's diversity (P=0.060).

A note on this clonotype: The clone's antigen remains unknown. A junction boundary mismatches the germline segment, possibly from a read error.

Genomic DNA served as template for TCR beta VDJ combination and CDR3 sequence profiling. TCR repertoire sequencing was run on an Illumina HiSeq 2000. As for the original processing: TRBV/TRBJ rearrangement plots, CDR3 size and DJ length profiles, and Simpson's diversity index were used to evaluate the repertoires. Whichever DNA sequence was most abundant in the deep sequencing data was defined as the immunodominant clone. CDR3 amino acid sequences were screened for sharing across subjects and compared with published repertoires and the VDJdb database. Using fastp trimming at Q25 and MiXCR clonotype assembly, TCRdb reanalyzed the public sequencing data and kept in-frame beta chains. Rows with one shared CDR3 protein collapse into an entry with the most common genes and DNA. For this entry, the V and J calls and clone size follow TCRdb and not the study's own pipeline. Within this sample are just over 450,000 distinct CDR3 sequences, with about a third of them counted one time only. The ten top clones hold about 0.8% of the sample.

The patients picked for sequencing were ones in whom flow cytometry had shown an expansion of CD8+CD57+ cells. Every patient had severe acquired aplastic anemia, diagnosed using the International Study of Aplastic Anemia and Agranulocytosis and Camitta criteria. At the time blood was sampled, none of the patients had received any therapy. In this study, sorted CD4+ and CD8+ T cells from the blood of healthy subjects and of severe aplastic anemia patients had their TCR repertoires deep-sequenced. Patients were enrolled in the USA under clinicaltrials.gov protocols 00001620, 01623167, 00001397, 00071045, 00081523 and 00961064. Ficoll-Paque density gradient centrifugation was used to isolate peripheral blood mononuclear cells. Before DNA was extracted, CD4+ and CD8+ T cells were sorted using either FACS or magnetic beads. CDR1 and CDR2 were assigned from the germline V gene as ENHRY and SYGVKD. From the cysteine up to the phenylalanine, the CDR3 has a length of 13 residues. Of all the DNA, just the CDR3 is kept, 39 bases in frame from base 1.

The specimen was sorted CD4+, CD8+, or CD8+CD57+ T cells (not recorded which) from PBMCs. This receptor was identified in a human donor with aplastic anemia. The rearrangement joined TRBV10-3 to TRBJ1-6; the D gene remains uncertain. Here is the DNA: TGTGCCATCAGTTACTTCTATAATTCACCCCCCCACTTT. This sequence encodes CAISYFYNSPPHF.